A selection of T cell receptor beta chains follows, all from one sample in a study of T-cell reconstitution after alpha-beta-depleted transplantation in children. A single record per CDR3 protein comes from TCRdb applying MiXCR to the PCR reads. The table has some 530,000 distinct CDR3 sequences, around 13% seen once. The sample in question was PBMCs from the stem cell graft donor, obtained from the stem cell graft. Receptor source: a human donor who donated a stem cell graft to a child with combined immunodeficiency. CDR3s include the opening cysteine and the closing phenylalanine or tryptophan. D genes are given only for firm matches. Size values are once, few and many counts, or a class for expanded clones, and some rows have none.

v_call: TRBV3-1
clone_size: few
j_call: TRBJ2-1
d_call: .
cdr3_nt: TGTGCCAGCACCCCCCGTCGCGGCCTAAGCAATGAGCAGTTCTTC
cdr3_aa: CASTPRRGLSNEQFF

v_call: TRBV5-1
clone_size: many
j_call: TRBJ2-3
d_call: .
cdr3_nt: TGCGCCAGCGCAACGGCAGGGAGAAAAACAGATACGCAGTATTTT
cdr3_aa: CASATAGRKTDTQYF

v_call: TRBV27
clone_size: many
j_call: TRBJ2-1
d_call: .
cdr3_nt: TGTGCCAGCAGTTTTAGCCGGAGCACCTACAATGAGCAGTTCTTC
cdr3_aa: CASSFSRSTYNEQFF

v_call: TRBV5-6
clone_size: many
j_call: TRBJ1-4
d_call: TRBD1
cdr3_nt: TGTGCCAGCAGCGGGGGCCCCGGGACAGGGAATGAAAAACTGTTTTTT
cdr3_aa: CASSGGPGTGNEKLFF

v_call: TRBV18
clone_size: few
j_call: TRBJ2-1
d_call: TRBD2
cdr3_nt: TGTGCCAGCTCACCAGGACCTAGCGGGAGTCTAATTGAGCAGTTCTTC
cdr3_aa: CASSPGPSGSLIEQFF

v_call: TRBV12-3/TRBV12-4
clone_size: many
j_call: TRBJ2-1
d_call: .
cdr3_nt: TGTGCCAGCAGTTCCATTGGAGCGTCCTACAATGAGCAGTTCTTC
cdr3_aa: CASSSIGASYNEQFF

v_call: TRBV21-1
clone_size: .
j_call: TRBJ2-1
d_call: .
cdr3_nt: TGTGCCAGCAGCAAAGGGGCCCCCCGATTGGGACGATACAATGAGCAGTTCTTC
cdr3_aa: CASSKGAPRLGRYNEQFF

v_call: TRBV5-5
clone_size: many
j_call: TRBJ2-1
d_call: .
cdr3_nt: TGTGCCAGCAGCTTGCTCCAGGGGAATGAGCAGTTCTTC
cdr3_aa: CASSLLQGNEQFF

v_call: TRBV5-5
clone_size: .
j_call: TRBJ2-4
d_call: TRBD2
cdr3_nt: TGTGCCAGCAGCTCCCGGTGGGGGGGGGCCAAAAACATTCAGTACTTC
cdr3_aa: CASSSRWGGAKNIQYF

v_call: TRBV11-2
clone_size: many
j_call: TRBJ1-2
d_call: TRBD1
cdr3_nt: TGTGCCAGCAGCCTGGCCCTCACGTCGACAGGGTCCTATGGCTACACCTTC
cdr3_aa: CASSLALTSTGSYGYTF

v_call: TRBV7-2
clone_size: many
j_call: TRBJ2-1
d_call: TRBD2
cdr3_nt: TGTGCCAGCAGCCGGACTAGCGGATCTACCTACAATGAGCAGTTCTTC
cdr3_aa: CASSRTSGSTYNEQFF

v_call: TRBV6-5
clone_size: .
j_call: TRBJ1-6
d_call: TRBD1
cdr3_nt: TGTGCCAGCAGTTACTCGGGGCAGGGGGGGAATTCACCCCTCCACTTT
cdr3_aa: CASSYSGQGGNSPLHF